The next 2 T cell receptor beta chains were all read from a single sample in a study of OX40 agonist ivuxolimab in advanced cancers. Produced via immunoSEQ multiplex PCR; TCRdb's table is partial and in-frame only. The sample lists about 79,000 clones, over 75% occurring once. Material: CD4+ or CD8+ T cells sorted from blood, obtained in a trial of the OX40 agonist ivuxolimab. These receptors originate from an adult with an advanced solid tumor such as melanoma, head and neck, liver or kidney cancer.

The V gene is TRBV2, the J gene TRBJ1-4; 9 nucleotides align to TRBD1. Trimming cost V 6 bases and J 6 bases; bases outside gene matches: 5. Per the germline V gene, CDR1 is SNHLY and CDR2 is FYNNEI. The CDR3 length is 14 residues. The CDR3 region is CASRDRGVDEKLFF. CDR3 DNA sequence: TGTGCCAGCAGGGACAGGGGAGTGGATGAAAAACTGTTTTTT. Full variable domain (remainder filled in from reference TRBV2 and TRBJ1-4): EPEVTQTPSHQVTQMGQEVILRCVPISNHLYFYWYRQILGQKVEFLVSFYNNEISEKSEIFDDQFSVERPDGSNFTLKIRSTKLEDSAMYFCASRDRGVDEKLFFGSGTQLSVL.

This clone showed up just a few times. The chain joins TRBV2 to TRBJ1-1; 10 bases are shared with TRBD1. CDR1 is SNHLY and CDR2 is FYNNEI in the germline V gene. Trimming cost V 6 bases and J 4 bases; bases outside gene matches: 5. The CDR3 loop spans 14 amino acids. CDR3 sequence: CASSEGQGSTEAFF. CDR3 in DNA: TGTGCCAGCAGCGAGGGACAGGGGAGCACTGAAGCTTTCTTT.